This TCR beta chain was found in a study of blood T cell repertoires in COVID-19. Germline loops: CDR1 SNHLY, CDR2 FYNNEI. V was pared by 6 bases and J by 0 bases, with 1 base of the junction left unmatched. The length of the CDR3 is 14 residues. TCRdb keeps only in-frame clones here, not all; method: immunoSEQ multiplex PCR. The profile shows roughly 170,000 clones, around 74% of them singletons. The rearrangement links TRBV2 to TRBJ1-4; 7 bases agree with TRBD1. What was sequenced was peripheral blood. The TCR sequence derives from a woman aged 80 or older with acute or convalescent COVID-19. The CDR3 spells CASRDRTTNEKLFF. The CDR3 DNA follows: TGTGCCAGCAGGGACAGGACAACTAATGAAAAACTGTTTTTT.